These 26 T cell receptor beta chains were all obtained from the same sample, sequenced in a study of blood T cell repertoires in COVID-19 (dated by TCRdb to 2020 to 2022). The library was generated by the immunoSEQ multiplex PCR assay. Here the immuneACCESS table is served through TCRdb, limited to in-frame sequences with V and J called. Missing clones are a known gap in these copies; in checked studies unresolved V genes cover under half, and the rest lacks a known reason. The sample table records 20,000 or so clones; about 90% of these occur just once. Of the sample, over 3% is held by the ten largest clones. Sequenced sample: peripheral blood. The source of these receptors is a woman aged 70-85 years with active COVID-19.

The chain combines TRBV12-3 or TRBV12-4 with TRBJ2-7; no clear D. The CDR3 has 12 amino acids. The V end was cut by 3 bases, the J end by 2 bases, with 5 bases between. Here the CDR3 reads CASSLRAYEQYF. The CDR3 nucleotides read TGTGCCAGCAGTTTGAGAGCCTACGAGCAGTACTTC.

The chain uses TRBV19 and TRBJ2-1, with 8 bases lining up with TRBD2. Germline loops: CDR1 LNHDA, CDR2 SQIVND (reference sequence). Germline trimming cut 7 bases from V and 4 bases from J; bases unmatched to any gene: 9. The length of the CDR3 is 15 residues. This CDR3 reads CASTGSGSIYNEQFF. The CDR3 nucleotides read TGTGCCAGTACGGGGAGCGGGAGCATATACAATGAGCAGTTCTTC.

V and J are TRBV2 and TRBJ2-7; D unclear. Per the germline V gene, CDR1 is SNHLY and CDR2 is FYNNEI. This CDR3 comprises 12 residues. Trimming pared 3 bases from V and 3 bases from J, leaving 6 bases between. CDR3 amino acids: CASSDTGYEQYF. The CDR3 nucleotides are TGTGCCAGCAGTGATACTGGCTACGAGCAGTACTTC.

This clone was counted once. CDR3 nucleotides: TGCGCCAGCAGCCTCGTGAGGACTAACCAGATTCAGTACTTC. It encodes CASSLVRTNQIQYF. The V and J genes are TRBV4-1 and TRBJ2-4; possible D gene TRBD2, 6 bases. V shed 4 bases and J shed 10 bases, with 17 bases lying between them. The CDR3 totals 14 residues. Germline CDR1 and CDR2: MGHRA and YSYEKL.

The gene calls are TRBV5-6 and TRBJ2-7, with TRBD2 as a possible D gene (6 bases). The germline CDR1 and CDR2 sequences are SGHDT and YYEEEE. Trimming shortened V by 4 bases and J by 0 bases, and 14 bases separated the two germline ends. The CDR3 extends over 15 amino acids. Here the CDR3 reads CASSPRGESSYEQYF. The CDR3 DNA reads TGTGCCAGCAGCCCCCGCGGGGAGAGCTCCTACGAGCAGTACTTC.

The V gene is TRBV6-5, the J gene TRBJ1-1; perhaps TRBD1 as D (6 bases). V shed 8 bases and J shed 1 base, with 11 bases lying between them. The V gene's germline CDR1 is MNHEY and CDR2 SVGAGI. The CDR3 has 13 residues. The CDR3 DNA follows: TGTGCCAGCCGAAGGACAGCGAACACTGAAGCTTTCTTT. This codes for CASRRTANTEAFF.

V gene TRBV5-1 combines with J gene TRBJ2-7, with TRBD1 matching 9 bases. CDR3 length: 15 residues. Germline CDR1 SGHRS, CDR2 YFSETQ. V shed 2 bases and J 7 bases; nucleotides not matched to a gene: 10. The CDR3 region is CASSFLPGQGYEQYF. As DNA, the CDR3 is TGCGCCAGCAGCTTCCTACCGGGACAGGGCTATGAGCAGTACTTC.

The chain combines TRBV7-9 with TRBJ1-2; 8 nucleotides align to TRBD1. The CDR3 has 14 amino acids. CDR1 is SEHNR, CDR2 FQNEAQ, per germline (reference sequence). Trimming took 5 bases from V and 4 from J; bases not matched to a gene: 6. Here the CDR3 reads CASSGAGGGYGYTF. The CDR3 coding sequence is TGTGCCAGCAGCGGGGCAGGGGGCGGCTATGGCTACACCTTC.

This chain links TRBV7-2 with TRBJ2-7; 12 nucleotides match TRBD1. Germline V gives CDR1 SGHTA, CDR2 FQGNSA. The CDR3 runs 15 residues. V dropped 4 bases and J dropped 4; count of bases not matched to a gene: 5. CDR3 bases: TGTGCCAGCAGCTACCGGGACAGGGGGCTGTACGAGCAGTACTTC. It yields the protein CASSYRDRGLYEQYF.

This chain links TRBV7-2 with TRBJ2-5; 9 bases line up with TRBD1. Germline-derived CDR1 and CDR2 are SGHTA and FQGNSA. J was trimmed by 0 bases and V by 4 bases; bases with no gene match: 3. CDR3 size: 15 residues. The CDR3 DNA reads as TGTGCCAGCAGCTGGGGGGACAGGGACCAAGAGACCCAGTACTTC. Amino acid sequence: CASSWGDRDQETQYF.

The genes are TRBV21-1 and TRBJ1-1; the D segment call TRBD1 is taken from the table without a DNA check. TRBV21-1 is a pseudogene segment. The CDR3 is 14 amino acids. The chain's CDR3 is CASSKSRMNTEAFF. In DNA, the CDR3 is TGTGCCAGCAGCAAGTCCAGGATGAACACTGAAGCTTTCTTT.

The chain combines TRBV28 with TRBJ2-1, with 9 bases lining up with TRBD1. Germline loops: CDR1 MDHEN, CDR2 SYDVKM. The length of the CDR3 is 16 residues. V was pared by 6 bases and J by 4 bases, with 10 bases of the junction left unmatched. The CDR3 is CASRRTGTGIYNEQFF. The CDR3 DNA reads TGTGCCAGCAGACGAACCGGGACAGGGATTTACAATGAGCAGTTCTTC.

This chain links TRBV14 with TRBJ1-5, with TRBD1 as a possible D gene (5 bases). CDR3 length: 13 residues. With 2 bases removed from V and 7 bases from J, the gap between germline ends came to 9 bases. CDR1 is SGHDN, CDR2 FVKESK, per germline. CDR3 in DNA: TGTGCCAGCAGCCAATGGGGGGGACAGCCCCAGCATTTT. This sequence encodes CASSQWGGQPQHF.

This clone is a singleton in its sample. The CDR3 is CASISSDRNIQYF. The CDR3 DNA follows: TGTGCCAGCATCTCGTCCGACAGAAACATTCAGTACTTC. J is TRBJ2-4 and V is TRBV12-3 or TRBV12-4, with a possible D match to TRBD1 (5 bases). This CDR3 spans 13 amino acids. The V end lost 7 bases, the J end lost 6 bases, and 13 bases lay between the germline ends.

On this clone itself: Relative to the germline gene, one junction end is altered; a read error may explain this. This chain uses TRBV7-6 with TRBJ1-1; D possibly corresponds to TRBD1 (5 bases). This CDR3 comprises 12 residues. Germline CDR1 reads SGHVS; CDR2 reads FNYEAQ. The CDR3 is CASSPLVGGTIF. CDR3 in DNA: TGTGCCAGCAGCCCCCTCGTGGGGGGAACGATCTTT.

V and J are TRBV9 and TRBJ1-2; weak D call: TRBD1 (6 bases). Germline lookup yields CDR1 SGDLS and CDR2 YYNGEE. V was shortened by 3 bases and J by 4 bases, with 22 bases between the two germline ends. The CDR3 covers 17 residues. CDR3 bases: TGTGCCAGCAGCGGACAGACTACAGGGAGGGACCCCTATGGCTACACCTTC. This translates into CASSGQTTGRDPYGYTF.

V gene TRBV29-1 combines with J gene TRBJ2-5, with TRBD2 matching 10 bases. This CDR3 is built from 18 residues. Trimming cost V 4 bases and J 0 bases; bases outside gene matches: 14. Per the germline V gene, CDR1 is SQVTM and CDR2 is ANQGSEA. Here the CDR3 reads CSVGGLLTSGIDQETQYF. CDR3 nucleotide sequence: TGCAGCGTTGGCGGACTATTAACTAGCGGGATCGACCAAGAGACCCAGTACTTC.

There are a few counts of this clone. This chain uses TRBV2 with TRBJ2-5; D may be TRBD2 (6 bases). The ends were cut back, 3 bases at V and 4 bases at J, with 12 bases in the middle. Germline V lookup: CDR1 SNHLY, CDR2 FYNNEI. This CDR3 has 14 residues. The CDR3 DNA reads as TGTGCCAGCAGTGATACTCGGCGGGGAGAGACCCAGTACTTC. Its protein product is CASSDTRRGETQYF.

This chain links TRBV7-6 with TRBJ2-2; 7 bases align to TRBD2. J was trimmed by 6 bases and V by 6 bases; bases with no gene match: 10. CDR1 SGHVS and CDR2 FNYEAQ come from the germline V gene. The length of the CDR3 is 15 residues. CDR3 region: CASSPRTRAAGELFF. The CDR3 coding sequence is TGTGCCAGCAGTCCTCGGACTAGGGCCGCCGGGGAGCTGTTTTTT.

In this sample, this clone turned up once. The chain couples TRBV19 to TRBJ1-2; TRBD1 is a possible D gene (6 bases). The germline gives CDR1 LNHDA, CDR2 SQIVND (reference sequence). CDR3 length: 15 residues. V lost 3 bases and J 2 bases, leaving 13 bases between the germline ends. DNA for the CDR3: TGTGCCAGTAGTATCGGGGGGCCTCTGAACTATGGCTACACCTTC. This translates into CASSIGGPLNYGYTF.

The chain uses TRBV5-1 and TRBJ2-3, with D perhaps TRBD1 (6 bases). The CDR3 runs 15 residues. Looked up from germline, CDR1 is SGHRS and CDR2 is YFSETQ. Trimming shortened V by 4 bases and J by 1 base, and 13 bases separated the two germline ends. CDR3 in amino acids: CASSEGTHGTDTQYF. CDR3 nucleotide sequence: TGCGCCAGCAGCGAAGGGACACATGGCACAGATACGCAGTATTTT.

The genes are TRBV12-3 or TRBV12-4 and TRBJ2-1; D unresolved. The CDR3 consists of 12 residues. The V and J ends lost 6 bases and 7 bases respectively, with 10 bases between them. The CDR3 sequence: CASSFLVNEQFF. The CDR3 nucleotides read TGTGCCAGCAGCTTCTTAGTTAATGAGCAGTTCTTC.

This chain links TRBV27 with TRBJ2-3, with D unresolved. The CDR3 loop spans 13 amino acids. Germline lookup yields CDR1 MNHEY and CDR2 SMNVEV (reference sequence). The V and J ends lost 3 bases and 2 bases respectively, with 6 bases between them. CDR3 in DNA: TGTGCCAGCAGTTTGAGTGTCACAGATACGCAGTATTTT. It translates to CASSLSVTDTQYF.

This chain joins TRBV27 and TRBJ2-5, with 7 bases matching TRBD1. CDR1 MNHEY and CDR2 SMNVEV come from the germline V gene (reference sequence). This CDR3 has 16 residues. V dropped 2 bases and J dropped 3; count of bases not matched to a gene: 9. The CDR3 loop is CASSLRRGRAKETQYF. DNA for the CDR3: TGTGCCAGCAGTTTACGTAGGGGGCGAGCTAAAGAGACCCAGTACTTC.

The chain combines TRBV19 with TRBJ2-4; tentatively, D is TRBD2 (5 bases). Between the trimmed V and J ends, which lost 3 bases and 3 bases, there was a span of 9 bases. The CDR3 runs 14 residues. CDR1 LNHDA and CDR2 SQIVND come from the germline V gene (reference sequence). The CDR3 nucleotides read TGTGCCAGTAGTATGGGAGTACGCAAAAACATTCAGTACTTC. Its protein product is CASSMGVRKNIQYF.

The chain recombines TRBV11-3 with TRBJ2-3; TRBD2 agrees at 7 bases. V shed 5 bases, J shed 4 bases, and the junction held 9 bases outside the gene matches. Germline lookup yields CDR1 SGHNT and CDR2 YENEEA. This CDR3 contains 15 residues. The chain's CDR3 is CASSLGGRAPDTQYF. Written as DNA, the CDR3 is TGTGCCAGCAGCCTGGGGGGGAGGGCCCCAGATACGCAGTATTTT.